Listed below are T cell receptor beta chains from one sample, sequenced in a study of T-cell reconstitution after alpha-beta-depleted transplantation in children. TCRdb used MiXCR to reprocess the PCR reads, holding one entry per CDR3 protein. In the table there are 480,000 or so distinct CDR3 sequences, 10% of which are singletons. The sequencing used PBMCs, collected before TCRalphabeta/CD19-depleted stem cell transplant. These receptors were obtained from a child aged 2 to 9 with inherited bone marrow failure, due to receive a stem cell transplant. The CDR3 runs from the conserved cysteine through the conserved F or W. The D gene is left open where the match is weak. Only part of the rows carry a size: once, few, many, or a class if the clone is expanded.

DNA: TGCAGCGCCACCGGGGCCAACTATGGCTACACCTTC
CDR3: CSATGANYGYTF
J: TRBJ1-2
size: many
V: TRBV29-1
D: -
length: 12

DNA: TGTGCCAGCAGCTTCGCGGGAACTGAAGCTTTCTTT
CDR3: CASSFAGTEAFF
J: TRBJ1-1
size: few
V: TRBV7-2
D: -
length: 12

DNA: TGCAGCGCCGGGGGGGTTTACTATGGCTACACCTTC
CDR3: CSAGGVYYGYTF
J: TRBJ1-2
size: -
V: TRBV29-1
D: -
length: 12

DNA: TGCAGTGCTAGAGATGCGGCCCATCGGGACACTGAAGCTTTCTTT
CDR3: CSARDAAHRDTEAFF
J: TRBJ1-1
size: many
V: TRBV20-1
D: -
length: 15

DNA: TGCAGTGCTCCCAGGGGCGGTCCCTCCTACGAGCAGTACTTC
CDR3: CSAPRGGPSYEQYF
J: TRBJ2-7
size: few
V: TRBV20-1
D: -
length: 14

DNA: TGTGCCAGCTGTTACGGGGGTAGCCAAGAGACCCAGTACTTC
CDR3: CASCYGGSQETQYF
J: TRBJ2-5
size: many
V: TRBV12-3/TRBV12-4
D: -
length: 14

DNA: TGCAGTGCCACGGACAGGGGCGACGATGAAGCTTTCTTT
CDR3: CSATDRGDDEAFF
J: TRBJ1-1
size: many
V: TRBV20-1
D: TRBD1
length: 13

DNA: TGTGCCAGCAGCTTTGGGACAGGCTCGGGGACCCAGTACTTC
CDR3: CASSFGTGSGTQYF
J: TRBJ2-5
size: many
V: TRBV7-2
D: TRBD1
length: 14

DNA: TGTGCCAGCAGCGACTACTACAATGAGCAGTTCTTC
CDR3: CASSDYYNEQFF
J: TRBJ2-1
size: many
V: TRBV7-2
D: -
length: 12

DNA: TGTGCCAGCAGCCCGGGACTAGCGGGAGAGGCAGATACGCAGTATTTT
CDR3: CASSPGLAGEADTQYF
J: TRBJ2-3
size: many
V: TRBV5-8
D: TRBD2
length: 16

DNA: TGTGCCAGCAGCTTAACACCGGGCCCGGGAATGCGGCGTGGCTACACCTTC
CDR3: CASSLTPGPGMRRGYTF
J: TRBJ1-2
size: -
V: TRBV7-2
D: -
length: 17

DNA: TGTGCCAGCAGCCCGGGACTAGCGATTAACTCCTACAATGAGCAGTTCTTC
CDR3: CASSPGLAINSYNEQFF
J: TRBJ2-1
size: many
V: TRBV11-2
D: TRBD2
length: 17

DNA: TGCGCCAGCAGTGGCCTGACTAGCTCCTCCTACAATGAGCAGTTCTTC
CDR3: CASSGLTSSSYNEQFF
J: TRBJ2-1
size: many
V: TRBV10-2
D: TRBD2
length: 16

DNA: TGCGCCAGCAGCTTGGGTCTAGCGGCCATTTACGAGCAGTACTTC
CDR3: CASSLGLAAIYEQYF
J: TRBJ2-7
size: -
V: TRBV5-1
D: TRBD2
length: 15

DNA: TGTGCCAGCAGCTTAGGAGGGGTCTTGGCTAATGAAAAACTGTTTTTT
CDR3: CASSLGGVLANEKLFF
J: TRBJ1-4
size: many
V: TRBV7-2
D: -
length: 16

DNA: TGTGCCAGCAGCTGGGACTCAACCTACGAGCAGTACTTC
CDR3: CASSWDSTYEQYF
J: TRBJ2-7
size: many
V: TRBV27
D: -
length: 13

DNA: TGTGCCAGCAGTCCCTCCGTGATGAACACTGAAGCTTTCTTT
CDR3: CASSPSVMNTEAFF
J: TRBJ1-1
size: many
V: TRBV6-1
D: -
length: 14

DNA: TGTGCCAGCAGCCGCGCCCTAGCGATCACGGGGGACATTCAGTACTTC
CDR3: CASSRALAITGDIQYF
J: TRBJ2-4
size: -
V: TRBV5-6
D: -
length: 16

DNA: TGTGCCAGCCCAACCTACAATGAGCAGTTCTTC
CDR3: CASPTYNEQFF
J: TRBJ2-1
size: many
V: TRBV6-1
D: -
length: 11

DNA: TGCGCCAGCAGCCAAGATCTCAGGGGAGAAGGGGCCAACGTCCTGACTTTC
CDR3: CASSQDLRGEGANVLTF
J: TRBJ2-6
size: many
V: TRBV4-3
D: -
length: 17

DNA: TGTGCCAGCAGCTCCGCGGGACTTTTCGATGAGCAGTTCTTC
CDR3: CASSSAGLFDEQFF
J: TRBJ2-1
size: many
V: TRBV7-8
D: -
length: 14

DNA: TGTGCCAGCAGTTACTCGATAGGGGTGGACACCGGGGAGCTGTTTTTT
CDR3: CASSYSIGVDTGELFF
J: TRBJ2-2
size: many
V: TRBV6-2/TRBV6-3
D: -
length: 16

DNA: TGCAGCGCTACCGGGACTAGCGGTAGCACAGATACGCAGTATTTT
CDR3: CSATGTSGSTDTQYF
J: TRBJ2-3
size: many
V: TRBV29-1
D: TRBD2
length: 15

DNA: TGCGCCAGCAGCCAGGGACTAGTGCCCCCAAGGCAGTTCTTC
CDR3: CASSQGLVPPRQFF
J: TRBJ2-1
size: many
V: TRBV5-1
D: TRBD2
length: 14

DNA: TGTGCCAGCAGCTCTGATCGGGGGCGTGGTACTGAAGCTTTCTTT
CDR3: CASSSDRGRGTEAFF
J: TRBJ1-1
size: many
V: TRBV11-2
D: -
length: 15

DNA: TGCGCCAGCAGCTGGACGACAGGGGCGTACAATGAGCAGTTCTTC
CDR3: CASSWTTGAYNEQFF
J: TRBJ2-1
size: many
V: TRBV5-1
D: TRBD1
length: 15

DNA: TGTGCCAGCAGTCTCTACCCGGGACTTATAAATGAGCAGTTCTTC
CDR3: CASSLYPGLINEQFF
J: TRBJ2-1
size: few
V: TRBV6-2/TRBV6-3
D: -
length: 15

DNA: TGTGCCAGCAGTTACCTTGGGGACTACAATGAGCAGTTCTTC
CDR3: CASSYLGDYNEQFF
J: TRBJ2-1
size: many
V: TRBV6-2/TRBV6-3
D: -
length: 14

DNA: TGTGCCAGCAGCTTAGCCCCGCTGGCGGGAGGGGACAGCGAGCAGTACTTC
CDR3: CASSLAPLAGGDSEQYF
J: TRBJ2-7
size: few
V: TRBV7-2
D: TRBD2
length: 17

DNA: TGTGCCACCCCCAAGAGCTCCTACAATGAGCAGTTCTTC
CDR3: CATPKSSYNEQFF
J: TRBJ2-1
size: -
V: TRBV30
D: -
length: 13

DNA: TGTGCCAGCAGCAAAATGGGAGGGGAGCTCTCCTACAATGAGCAGTTCTTC
CDR3: CASSKMGGELSYNEQFF
J: TRBJ2-1
size: many
V: TRBV21-1
D: -
length: 17

DNA: TGCAGTGCTCCGGACAGGCTAGGTGATTCACCCCTCCACTTT
CDR3: CSAPDRLGDSPLHF
J: TRBJ1-6
size: many
V: TRBV20-1
D: TRBD1
length: 14

DNA: TGTGCCAGCAGTTTGCCCCTCAGGAAAGGGGCCAACGTCCTGACTTTC
CDR3: CASSLPLRKGANVLTF
J: TRBJ2-6
size: many
V: TRBV28
D: -
length: 16

DNA: TGTGCCAGCAGCTTTTTAGCTTTCCAAGAGACCCAGTACTTC
CDR3: CASSFLAFQETQYF
J: TRBJ2-5
size: many
V: TRBV7-2
D: -
length: 14

DNA: TGTGCCAGCAGTTTTGATGTGAGCGGAACGAACACCGGGGAGCTGTTTTTT
CDR3: CASSFDVSGTNTGELFF
J: TRBJ2-2
size: many
V: TRBV12-3/TRBV12-4
D: -
length: 17

DNA: TGTGCCAGCAGTTTGGGGGGAGGGCTACCCGGGGAGCTGTTTTTT
CDR3: CASSLGGGLPGELFF
J: TRBJ2-2
size: few
V: TRBV27
D: TRBD2
length: 15

DNA: TGCGCCAGCAGCATCGGGACAGGGTGGGCTAATGAAAAACTGTTTTTT
CDR3: CASSIGTGWANEKLFF
J: TRBJ1-4
size: -
V: TRBV5-1
D: TRBD1
length: 16

DNA: TGCGCCAGCAGCCTGACAGGGGAGAACACCATATATTTT
CDR3: CASSLTGENTIYF
J: TRBJ1-3
size: few
V: TRBV5-1
D: TRBD1
length: 13

DNA: TGTGCCAGTAGTAAACAGTTAGCCAAAAACATTGAGTACTTC
CDR3: CASSKQLAKNIEYF
J: TRBJ2-4
size: -
V: TRBV19
D: -
length: 14

DNA: TGTGCCAGCAGCTTAATCCCTGAAGCTTTCTTT
CDR3: CASSLIPEAFF
J: TRBJ1-1
size: many
V: TRBV11-2
D: -
length: 11

DNA: TGTGCCAGCAGCCAAGATATCCGGGAGGCCTCCTACGAGCAGTACTTC
CDR3: CASSQDIREASYEQYF
J: TRBJ2-7
size: many
V: TRBV4-2
D: TRBD2
length: 16

DNA: TGTGCCAGCAGTTTCAGGGGACGGACCTACGAGCAGTACTTC
CDR3: CASSFRGRTYEQYF
J: TRBJ2-7
size: many
V: TRBV28
D: -
length: 14

DNA: TGTGCCAGCAGCTTATCTGACGAGCAGTTCTTC
CDR3: CASSLSDEQFF
J: TRBJ2-1
size: few
V: TRBV11-2
D: -
length: 11

DNA: TGCAGTGCTAGACGACAGGGAGACACCATATATTTT
CDR3: CSARRQGDTIYF
J: TRBJ1-3
size: many
V: TRBV20-1
D: TRBD1
length: 12

DNA: TGTGCCAGCAGTTTAGGGCCAGGCGCTTCTAATCAGCCCCAGCATTTT
CDR3: CASSLGPGASNQPQHF
J: TRBJ1-5
size: many
V: TRBV27
D: -
length: 16

DNA: TGTGCCAGCGGAGCCTGGACAGGTCACATCTCTGGGGCCAACGTCCTGACTTTC
CDR3: CASGAWTGHISGANVLTF
J: TRBJ2-6
size: many
V: TRBV7-6
D: TRBD1
length: 18

DNA: TGTGCCAGCAGTTCGGGACCAGCTGCCCCGGAGGAGCTGTTTTTT
CDR3: CASSSGPAAPEELFF
J: TRBJ2-2
size: few
V: TRBV27
D: -
length: 15

DNA: TGTGCCGCCGGAACAGACAATGAGCAGTTCTTC
CDR3: CAAGTDNEQFF
J: TRBJ2-1
size: few
V: TRBV27
D: -
length: 11